The rows below give T cell receptor beta chains drawn from one sample of a study of T-cell reconstitution after alpha-beta-depleted transplantation in children. Using its own MiXCR run on the PCR reads, TCRdb lists one record per CDR3 protein. The data contain 900,000 or so distinct CDR3 sequences, about 15% of them singletons. Material: PBMCs, mostly from graft donor cells, obtained 360 days after TCRalphabeta/CD19-depleted stem cell transplant. The source is a male patient younger than 18 who had a stem cell transplant for acute lymphoblastic leukemia, so the T cells may come from the graft donor. The CDR3 runs from the conserved cysteine through the conserved F or W. The D gene is left open where the match is weak.

TRBV5-1	TRBJ2-7	TRBD2	CASTLSGSSYEQYF
TRBV29-1	TRBJ2-2	TRBD2	CSVKGRGVITGELFF
TRBV13	TRBJ2-3	.	CASRRIRAASTDTQYF
TRBV20-1	TRBJ1-1	.	CSARDLAGQPYTEAFF
TRBV3-1	TRBJ2-1	.	CASSQPSETPNEQFF
TRBV27	TRBJ2-5	.	CASSPSGTYQETQYF
TRBV4-1	TRBJ2-7	TRBD2	CASSQLGTSGINEQYF
TRBV6-5	TRBJ2-1	.	CASSSRDVPYNEQFF
TRBV3-1	TRBJ1-5	.	CASSQGLDGSLYSNQPQHF
TRBV27	TRBJ2-7	.	CASSLGGARYEQYF
TRBV27	TRBJ2-4	.	CASAPGPPGFQYF
TRBV5-1	TRBJ1-2	.	CASSSSLNYGYTF
TRBV28	TRBJ2-3	TRBD2	CASRETSGSTDTQYF
TRBV27	TRBJ1-1	.	CASSLDGGTEAFF
TRBV12-3/TRBV12-4	TRBJ2-4	.	CASRGSRPKNIQYF
TRBV4-1	TRBJ2-5	TRBD2	CASSHPTRGLAGEETQYF
TRBV4-1	TRBJ1-1	TRBD1	CASSDRFRDREKKNTEAFF
TRBV5-1	TRBJ2-7	TRBD2	CASSRLGLAAAYEQYF
TRBV5-1	TRBJ2-5	.	CASSLGGLQETQYF
TRBV11-1	TRBJ2-7	TRBD1	CASSLPRTGTATLSYEQYF
TRBV4-1	TRBJ2-7	.	CASSQDTVNEQYF
TRBV30	TRBJ1-6	.	CAWRRLISPLHF
TRBV6-5	TRBJ2-5	.	CASSYRQPGRETQYF
TRBV29-1	TRBJ2-7	.	CSVGGGGTSYEQYF
TRBV6-5	TRBJ2-5	.	CASSYEAGVQETQYF
TRBV12-3/TRBV12-4	TRBJ2-1	TRBD2	CASIGASGLGPPFF
TRBV20-1	TRBJ2-1	TRBD2	CSARPTHAGGYNEQFF
TRBV7-9	TRBJ1-6	TRBD1	CASSLGTGDSPLHF
TRBV7-2	TRBJ2-3	.	CASSLRVSRADTQYF
TRBV29-1	TRBJ2-7	TRBD1	CSVEGRGQSSYEQYF
TRBV9	TRBJ2-1	.	CASSAHRNEQFF
TRBV10-3	TRBJ1-5	.	CAISDQGHLSNQPQHF
TRBV10-3	TRBJ2-3	TRBD1	CAISERDRGTDTQYF
TRBV27	TRBJ2-6	.	CASRQGANVLTF
TRBV7-8	TRBJ2-5	.	CASSLSWPGTSQETQYF
TRBV12-3/TRBV12-4	TRBJ1-1	.	CASSFYNSGTEAFF
TRBV3-1	TRBJ2-1	.	CATCHLPRAGWSYNEQFF
TRBV7-9	TRBJ2-5	TRBD2	CASSDQLAGAGETQYF
TRBV5-1	TRBJ2-1	.	CASSLLPLDEQFF
TRBV2	TRBJ1-5	.	CASSASGIYSNQPQHF
TRBV7-8	TRBJ2-1	TRBD2	CASSLARPSGRVYNEQFF
TRBV5-1	TRBJ2-1	TRBD2	CASSWSGTSGRAGLNEQFF
TRBV5-1	TRBJ2-5	.	CASRTLEAETQYF
TRBV7-9	TRBJ2-5	.	CASSFRPGLPFLETQYF
TRBV12-3/TRBV12-4	TRBJ2-7	.	CASSQGTRFSYEHYF
TRBV9	TRBJ1-6	TRBD1	CASSAPGQINSPLHF
TRBV5-1	TRBJ2-5	TRBD2	CASGREVETQYF
TRBV27	TRBJ2-7	TRBD2	CASSPLFSGRRHEQYF
TRBV7-9	TRBJ2-1	TRBD1	CASSARQGSSYNEQFF
TRBV11-2	TRBJ2-1	.	CASSFMIAHEQFF
TRBV20-1	TRBJ2-3	.	CSASSGLPSNTDTQYF
TRBV12-5	TRBJ2-3	TRBD2	CASGLVPGTSQDKADTQYF
TRBV9	TRBJ1-3	.	CASSGGDLRNTIYF
TRBV2	TRBJ2-7	.	CASSSKEWYEQYF